A selection of T cell receptor beta chains follows, all from one sample in a study of blood T cell repertoires in COVID-19. The table came from immunoSEQ multiplex PCR; TCRdb's copy has only in-frame clones and leaves some out. The table records hundreds of thousands of clones, nearly 90% of them present only once. The sequencing input was peripheral blood. Every receptor here comes from a woman aged 18-29 years who had recovered from COVID-19. Each CDR3 is given with its conserved first and last residue.

TRBV18	TRBJ1-2	CASSPAGTGTRIGDGYTF
TRBV7-9	TRBJ2-7	CASSGALGVYEQYF
TRBV10-1	TRBJ2-3	CASVSSRTPGQGITDTQYF
TRBV5-1	TRBJ2-7	CASSLASDREWGSYEQYF
TRBV5-6	TRBJ2-7	CASSLDAVTYEQYF
TRBV4-1	TRBJ2-1	CASSQVLAGGDNEQFF
TRBV24-1	TRBJ2-1	CATSGGGQGRNEQFF
TRBV25-1	TRBJ2-1	CASSWVAGGLYNEQFF
TRBV19	TRBJ2-5	CASSIDRGGQETQYF
TRBV9	TRBJ1-3	CASSVRAGNTIYF
TRBV6-2/TRBV6-3	TRBJ1-5	CASSYRGDQPQHF
TRBV6-2/TRBV6-3	TRBJ1-5	CASSSDRVSGQPQHF
TRBV18	TRBJ1-2	CASSRALDRLDGYTF
TRBV10-3	TRBJ1-1	CATGGQGTNTEAFF
TRBV27	TRBJ1-5	CASSLNRGNQPQHF
TRBV6-5	TRBJ1-2	CASSQQQGIDGYTF
TRBV5-6	TRBJ2-3	CASSLWREEWSDTQYF
TRBV7-2	TRBJ2-5	CASSPLGGGGETQYF
TRBV15	TRBJ1-2	CATSRVGTVHGYTF
TRBV4-2	TRBJ2-3	CASSPTRLVSDTQYF
TRBV2	TRBJ2-3	CASSGQVFADTQYF
TRBV28	TRBJ2-5	CASSTYGGGETQYF
TRBV4-2	TRBJ1-1	CASSQDWGAEAFF
TRBV11-2	TRBJ2-1	CASRGRFWGESSYNEQFF
TRBV6-5	TRBJ2-2	CASSYAGGNTGELFF
TRBV27	TRBJ2-6	CASSFAMTSESGANVLTF
TRBV5-4	TRBJ1-1	CASSLAQGWNTEAFF
TRBV5-4	TRBJ2-5	CASRYRTSGSAFQETQYF
TRBV14	TRBJ1-4	CASSQGQGRYEKLFF